This entry describes one T cell receptor beta chain. Repertoires were generated with immunoSEQ multiplex PCR, while TCRdb's copy carries only in-frame clones and drops some. The table has about 69,000 clones, 85% to 95% seen once. The data stem from a study of T cell changes during pregnancy in multiple sclerosis. The sequence was obtained from a female donor in good health, enrolled as a control in a pregnancy study. This sample comprised peripheral blood, obtained in the third trimester of pregnancy.

Here the CDR3 DNA reads TGTGCCAGCAGCTTAGAGGGGATCACAGATACGCAGTATTTT. It yields the protein CASSLEGITDTQYF. The chain joins TRBV7-9 to TRBJ2-3; D is possibly TRBD1 (5 bases). Trimming removed 1 base from V and 2 bases from J, with 7 bases in between. The germline V gene has CDR1 SEHNR and CDR2 FQNEAQ (reference sequence). The CDR3 is made up of 14 amino acids. Full variable domain (remainder filled in from reference TRBV7-9 and TRBJ2-3): DTGVSQNPRHKITKRGQNVTFRCDPISEHNRLYWYRQTLGQGPEFLTYFQNEAQLEKSRLLSDRFSAERPKGSFSTLEIQRTEQGDSAMYLCASSLEGITDTQYFGPGTRLTVL.